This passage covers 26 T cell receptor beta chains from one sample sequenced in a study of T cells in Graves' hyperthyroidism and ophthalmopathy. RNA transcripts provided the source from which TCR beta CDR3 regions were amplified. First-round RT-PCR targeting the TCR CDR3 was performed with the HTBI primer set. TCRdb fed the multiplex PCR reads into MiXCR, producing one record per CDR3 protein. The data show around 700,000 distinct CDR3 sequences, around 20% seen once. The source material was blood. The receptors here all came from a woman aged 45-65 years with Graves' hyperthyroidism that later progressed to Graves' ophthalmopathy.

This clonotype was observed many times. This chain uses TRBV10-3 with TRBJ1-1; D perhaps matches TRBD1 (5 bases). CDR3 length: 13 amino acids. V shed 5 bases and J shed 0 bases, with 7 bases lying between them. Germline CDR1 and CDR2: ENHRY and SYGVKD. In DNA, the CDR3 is TGTGCCATCAGTACAGGAATGAACACTGAAGCTTTCTTT. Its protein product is CAISTGMNTEAFF.

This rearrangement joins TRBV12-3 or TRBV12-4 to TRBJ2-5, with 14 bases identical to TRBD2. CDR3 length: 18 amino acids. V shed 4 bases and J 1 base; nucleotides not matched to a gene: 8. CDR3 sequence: CASSSDRTSGGPQETQYF. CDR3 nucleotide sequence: TGTGCCAGCAGTTCCGACCGGACTAGCGGGGGGCCCCAAGAGACCCAGTACTTC.

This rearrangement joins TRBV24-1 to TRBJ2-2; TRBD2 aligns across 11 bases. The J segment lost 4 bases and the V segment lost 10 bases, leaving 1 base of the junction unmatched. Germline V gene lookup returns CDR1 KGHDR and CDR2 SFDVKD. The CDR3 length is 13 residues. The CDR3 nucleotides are TGTGCCACTGGACTAGCGGGCACCGGGGAGCTGTTTTTT. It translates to CATGLAGTGELFF.

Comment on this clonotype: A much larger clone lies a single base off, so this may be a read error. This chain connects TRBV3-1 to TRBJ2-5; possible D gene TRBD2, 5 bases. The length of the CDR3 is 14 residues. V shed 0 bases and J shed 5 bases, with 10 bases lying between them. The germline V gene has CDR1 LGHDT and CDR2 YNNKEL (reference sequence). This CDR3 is CASSQESGAETQYF. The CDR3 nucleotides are TGTGCCAGCAGCCAAGAGAGCGGAGCCGAGACCCAGTACTTC.

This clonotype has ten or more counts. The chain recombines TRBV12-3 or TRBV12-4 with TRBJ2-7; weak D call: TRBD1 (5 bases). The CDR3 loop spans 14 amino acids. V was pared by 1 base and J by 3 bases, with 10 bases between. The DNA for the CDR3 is TGTGCCAGCAGTTTAGAGGCAGGGAACTACGAGCAGTACTTC. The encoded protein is CASSLEAGNYEQYF.

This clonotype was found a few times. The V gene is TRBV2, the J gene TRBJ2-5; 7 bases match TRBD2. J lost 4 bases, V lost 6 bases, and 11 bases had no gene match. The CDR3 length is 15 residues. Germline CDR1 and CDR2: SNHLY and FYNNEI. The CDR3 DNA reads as TGTGCCAGCAGAGCGGGACTACCTAAGCGAGAGACCCAGTACTTC. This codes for CASRAGLPKRETQYF.

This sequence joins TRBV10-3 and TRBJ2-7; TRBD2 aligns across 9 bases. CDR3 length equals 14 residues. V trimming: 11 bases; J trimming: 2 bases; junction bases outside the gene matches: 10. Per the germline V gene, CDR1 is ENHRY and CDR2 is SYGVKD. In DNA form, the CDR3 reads TGTGCCTCCGGGAGCGGACTAGCGACCTACGAGCAGTACTTC. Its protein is CASGSGLATYEQYF.

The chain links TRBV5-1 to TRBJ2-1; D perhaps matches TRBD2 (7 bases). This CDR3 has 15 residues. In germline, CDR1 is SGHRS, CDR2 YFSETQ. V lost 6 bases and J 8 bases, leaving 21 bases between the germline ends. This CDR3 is CASTLSGGPGYEQFF. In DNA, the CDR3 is TGCGCCAGCACCCTTTCCGGGGGGCCGGGGTATGAGCAGTTCTTC.

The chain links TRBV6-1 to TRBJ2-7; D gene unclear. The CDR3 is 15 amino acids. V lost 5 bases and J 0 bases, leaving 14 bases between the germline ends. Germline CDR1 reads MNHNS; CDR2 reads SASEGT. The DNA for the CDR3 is TGTGCCAGCAGTTACGTGGGGATAAGCTCCTACGAGCAGTACTTC. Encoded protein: CASSYVGISSYEQYF.

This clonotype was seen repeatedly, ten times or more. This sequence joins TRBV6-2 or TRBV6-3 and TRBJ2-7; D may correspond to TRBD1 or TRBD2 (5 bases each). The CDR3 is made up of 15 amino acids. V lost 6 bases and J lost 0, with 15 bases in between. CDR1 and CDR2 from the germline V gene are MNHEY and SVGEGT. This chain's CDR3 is CASRWGTVSSYEQYF. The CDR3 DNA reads TGTGCCAGCAGGTGGGGGACGGTAAGCTCCTACGAGCAGTACTTC.

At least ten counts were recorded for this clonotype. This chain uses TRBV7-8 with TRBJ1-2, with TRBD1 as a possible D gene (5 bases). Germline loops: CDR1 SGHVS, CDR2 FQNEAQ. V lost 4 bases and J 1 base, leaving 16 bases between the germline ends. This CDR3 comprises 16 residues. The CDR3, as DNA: TGTGCCAGCAGCTCTTTGTCGACAGCGTTTAACTATGGCTACACCTTC. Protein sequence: CASSSLSTAFNYGYTF.

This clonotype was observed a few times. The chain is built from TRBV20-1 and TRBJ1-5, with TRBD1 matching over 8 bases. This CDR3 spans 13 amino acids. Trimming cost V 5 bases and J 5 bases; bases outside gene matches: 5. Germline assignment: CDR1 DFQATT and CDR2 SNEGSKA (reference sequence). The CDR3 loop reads CSAGQGRDQPQHF. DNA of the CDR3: TGCAGTGCTGGACAGGGTAGGGATCAGCCCCAGCATTTT.

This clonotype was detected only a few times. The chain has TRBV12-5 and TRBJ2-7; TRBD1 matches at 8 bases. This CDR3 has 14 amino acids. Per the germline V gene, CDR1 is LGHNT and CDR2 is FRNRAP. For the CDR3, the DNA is TGTGCCCCTGCCTCAACAGGGGGAACCTACGAGCAGTACTTC. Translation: CAPASTGGTYEQYF.

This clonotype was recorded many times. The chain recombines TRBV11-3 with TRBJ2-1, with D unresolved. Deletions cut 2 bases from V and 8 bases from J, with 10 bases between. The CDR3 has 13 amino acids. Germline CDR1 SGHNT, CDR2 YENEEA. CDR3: CASSLLPRDEQFF. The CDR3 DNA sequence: TGTGCCAGCAGCTTATTACCCCGGGATGAGCAGTTCTTC.

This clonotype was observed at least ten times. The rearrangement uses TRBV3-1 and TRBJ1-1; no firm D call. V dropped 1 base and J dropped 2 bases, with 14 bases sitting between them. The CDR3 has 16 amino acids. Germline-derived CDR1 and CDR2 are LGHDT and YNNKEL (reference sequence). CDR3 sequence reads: CASSQAARMKNTEAFF. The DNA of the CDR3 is TGTGCCAGCAGCCAAGCGGCACGAATGAAAAACACTGAAGCTTTCTTT. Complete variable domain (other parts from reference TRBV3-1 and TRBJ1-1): DTAVSQTPKYLVTQMGNDKSIKCEQNLGHDTMYWYKQDSKKFLKIMFSYNNKELIINETVPNRFSPKSPDKAHLNLHINSLELGDSAVYFCASSQAARMKNTEAFFGQGTRLTVV.

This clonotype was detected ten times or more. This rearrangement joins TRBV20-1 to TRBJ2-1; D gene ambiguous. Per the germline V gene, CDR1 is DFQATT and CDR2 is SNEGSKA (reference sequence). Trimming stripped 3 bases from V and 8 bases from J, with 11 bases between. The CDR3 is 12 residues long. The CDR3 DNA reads TGCAGTGCTAGTGGCCGGGTCTATGAGCAGTTCTTC. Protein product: CSASGRVYEQFF.

CDR3 protein: CASSLTEGADTQYF. CDR3 nucleotide sequence: TGCGCCAGCAGCCTAACGGAAGGGGCAGATACGCAGTATTTT. The rearrangement links TRBV4-1 to TRBJ2-3; D is possibly TRBD1 (5 bases). The germline CDR1 and CDR2 sequences are MGHRA and YSYEKL. CDR3 length equals 14 residues. Trimming shortened V by 4 bases and J by 4 bases, and 12 bases separated the two germline ends.

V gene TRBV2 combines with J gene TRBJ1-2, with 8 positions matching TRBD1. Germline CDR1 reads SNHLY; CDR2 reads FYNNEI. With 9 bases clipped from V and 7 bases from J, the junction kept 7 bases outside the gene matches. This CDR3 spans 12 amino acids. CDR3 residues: CARRGQGGGYTF. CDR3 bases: TGTGCCAGAAGAGGACAGGGAGGTGGCTACACCTTC.

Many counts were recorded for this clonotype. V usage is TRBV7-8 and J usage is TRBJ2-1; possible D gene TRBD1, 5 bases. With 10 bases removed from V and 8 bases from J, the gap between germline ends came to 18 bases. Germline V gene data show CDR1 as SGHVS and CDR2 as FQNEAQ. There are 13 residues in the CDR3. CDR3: CATRASRVHEQFF. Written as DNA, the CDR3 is TGTGCCACCCGTGCTTCCAGGGTCCATGAGCAGTTCTTC.

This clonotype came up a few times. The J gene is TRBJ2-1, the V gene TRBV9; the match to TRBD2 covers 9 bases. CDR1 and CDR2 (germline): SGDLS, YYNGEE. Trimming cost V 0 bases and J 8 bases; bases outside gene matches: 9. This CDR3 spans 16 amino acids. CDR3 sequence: CASSVVGAGGLDEQFF. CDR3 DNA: TGTGCCAGCAGCGTAGTAGGGGCGGGGGGGCTAGATGAGCAGTTCTTC.

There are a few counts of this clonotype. CDR3 bases: TGTGCCAGCAGCCCCTGGCCCCAGCGGGGGCTAGCCAAAAACATTCAGTACTTC. This translates into CASSPWPQRGLAKNIQYF. V gene TRBV7-8 combines with J gene TRBJ2-4; 8 nucleotides match TRBD2. CDR3 length: 18 amino acids. V was clipped by 5 bases and J by 0 bases; unmatched bases: 12. Germline V gene lookup returns CDR1 SGHVS and CDR2 FQNEAQ.

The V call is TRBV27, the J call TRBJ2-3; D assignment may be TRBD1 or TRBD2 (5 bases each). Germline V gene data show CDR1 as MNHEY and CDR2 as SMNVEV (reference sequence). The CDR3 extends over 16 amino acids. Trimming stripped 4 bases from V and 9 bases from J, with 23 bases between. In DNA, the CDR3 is TGTGCCAGCAGTTCTAGGGACGGCACGCATGTGAAGACGCAGTATTTT. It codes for CASSSRDGTHVKTQYF.

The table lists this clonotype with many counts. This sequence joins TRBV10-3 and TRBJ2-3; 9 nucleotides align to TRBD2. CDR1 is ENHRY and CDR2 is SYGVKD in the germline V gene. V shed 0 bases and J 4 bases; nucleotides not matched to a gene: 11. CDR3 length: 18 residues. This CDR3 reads CAISESRNSGGVSDTQYF. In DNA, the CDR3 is TGTGCCATCAGTGAGTCCCGTAATAGCGGGGGAGTTTCAGATACGCAGTATTTT.

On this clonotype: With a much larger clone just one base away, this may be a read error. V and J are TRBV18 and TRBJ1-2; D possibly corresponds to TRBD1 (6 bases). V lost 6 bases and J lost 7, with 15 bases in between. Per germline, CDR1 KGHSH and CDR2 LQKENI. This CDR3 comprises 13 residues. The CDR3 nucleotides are TGTGCCAGCTCGGACAGCCCTCTTGCTGGCTACACCTTC. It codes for CASSDSPLAGYTF.

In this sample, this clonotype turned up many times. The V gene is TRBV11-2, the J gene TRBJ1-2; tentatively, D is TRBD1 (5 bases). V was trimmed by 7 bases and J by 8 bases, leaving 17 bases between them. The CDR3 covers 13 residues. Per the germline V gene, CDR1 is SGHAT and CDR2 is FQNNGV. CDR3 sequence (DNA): TGTGCCAGCACCCTTCGCAGGGATAGCGGCTACACCTTC. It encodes CASTLRRDSGYTF.

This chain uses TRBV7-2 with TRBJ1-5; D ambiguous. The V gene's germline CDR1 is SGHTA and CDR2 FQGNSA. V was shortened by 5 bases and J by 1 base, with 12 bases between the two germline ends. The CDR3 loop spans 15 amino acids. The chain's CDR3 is CASSPGPQSNQPQHF. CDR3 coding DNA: TGTGCCAGCAGCCCCGGTCCCCAAAGCAATCAGCCCCAGCATTTT. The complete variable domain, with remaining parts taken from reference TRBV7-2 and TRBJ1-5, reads GAGVSQSPSNKVTEKGKDVELRCDPISGHTALYWYRQSLGQGLEFLIYFQGNSAPDKSGLPSDRFSAERTGGSVSTLTIQRTQQEDSAVYLCASSPGPQSNQPQHFGDGTRLSIL.